The next 32 T cell receptor beta chains were all read from a single sample in a study of regulatory T cells in long-lasting Graves disease. Arm-PCR of CDR3 regions and iRepertoire HTBI primers were the basis on which TCR beta libraries were built. MiXCR was run by TCRdb on the multiplex PCR reads, yielding one entry per CDR3 protein. The table shows some 500,000 distinct CDR3 sequences, with about 16% occurring only once. Time point here: newly diagnosed GD, antithyroid drugs for less than 3 months. Generation of the TCR library employed RNA extracted from PBMCs. This same sample was also taken into another study, of T cells in Graves' hyperthyroidism and ophthalmopathy.

The sequences come from peripheral blood mononuclear cells (PBMCs), collected at new diagnosis, from a patient treated with antithyroid drugs. These receptors were taken from a woman between 40 and 65 years old with Graves disease.

This clonotype occurred many times. The gene calls are TRBV29-1 and TRBJ2-7, with D unresolved. CDR1 and CDR2 (germline): SQVTM, ANQGSEA. Trimming took 0 bases from V and 0 from J, leaving 6 bases between them. CDR3 length: 13 amino acids. As DNA, the CDR3 is TGCAGCGTTGAAGATAGGGCCTCCTACGAGCAGTACTTC. It specifies CSVEDRASYEQYF.

Ten or more counts support this clonotype. This sequence joins TRBV7-9 and TRBJ2-1; TRBD2 matches at 14 bases. The trim removed 2 bases at V and 7 bases at J, leaving 10 bases unmatched. Per the germline V gene, CDR1 is SEHNR and CDR2 is FQNEAQ (reference sequence). The CDR3 is 18 amino acids. The CDR3 coding sequence is TGTGCCAGCAGCTTACTCCCGGGACTAGCGGGGGACGTTAATGAGCAGTTCTTC. Translation gives CASSLLPGLAGDVNEQFF.

This clonotype was recorded a few times. The V and J genes are TRBV29-1 and TRBJ2-5; D could derive from TRBD1 or TRBD2 (5 bases each). V was clipped by 5 bases and J by 3 bases, with 19 bases between them. The length of the CDR3 is 15 residues. Germline V CDR1 and CDR2: SQVTM, ANQGSEA. This CDR3 is CSVTIGTGLKETQYF. In DNA, the CDR3 is TGCAGCGTTACAATAGGGACGGGGCTAAAAGAGACCCAGTACTTC.

The chain employs TRBV11-2 and TRBJ2-2; D possibly corresponds to TRBD2 (7 bases). The germline gives CDR1 SGHAT, CDR2 FQNNGV. The V and J ends lost 5 bases and 2 bases respectively, with 21 bases between them. The CDR3 is 18 residues long. The CDR3 here is CASSPPPRRGLNTGELFF. CDR3 DNA sequence: TGTGCCAGCAGCCCACCCCCCCGGCGGGGGCTCAACACCGGGGAGCTGTTTTTT.

At least ten counts were recorded for this clonotype. The gene calls are TRBV5-1 and TRBJ2-1; the D gene is possibly TRBD2 (6 bases). Germline assignment: CDR1 SGHRS and CDR2 YFSETQ. Trimming took off 4 bases at V and 8 bases at J, with 16 bases between the two ends. This CDR3 comprises 14 residues. DNA for the CDR3: TGCGCCAGCAGCCGCTATGGACGGGAGTATGAGCAGTTCTTC. Translation gives CASSRYGREYEQFF.

This clonotype has just a few counts. This chain links TRBV3-1 with TRBJ1-2; D unclear. The germline V gene has CDR1 LGHDT and CDR2 YNNKEL (reference sequence). Deletions cut 2 bases from V and 0 bases from J, with 7 bases between. The CDR3 runs to 14 residues. The CDR3 nucleotides read TGTGCCAGCAGCCAACGAGGCTCTAACTATGGCTACACCTTC. Protein product: CASSQRGSNYGYTF.

This clonotype occurred a few times. The chain recombines TRBV27 with TRBJ2-5; TRBD2 matches 7 bases. The CDR3 sequence is 14 residues long. J lost 5 bases, V lost 1 base, and 4 bases had no gene match. CDR1 and CDR2 from the germline V gene are MNHEY and SMNVEV (reference sequence). The CDR3 DNA reads TGTGCCAGCAGTTTATTGACTAGCCGGGAGACCCAGTACTTC. Encoded protein: CASSLLTSRETQYF.

The sample holds a few counts of this clonotype. The chain employs TRBV29-1 and TRBJ2-7; D is possibly TRBD1 (6 bases). V was pared by 4 bases and J by 0 bases, with 10 bases between. Germline-derived CDR1 and CDR2 are SQVTM and ANQGSEA. The CDR3 spans 13 residues. CDR3 protein: CSVGRGSSYEQYF. CDR3 DNA: TGCAGCGTTGGAAGGGGGAGCTCCTACGAGCAGTACTTC.

There are many counts of this clonotype. V usage is TRBV6-1 and J usage is TRBJ1-1; tentatively, D is TRBD1 (5 bases). CDR3 length: 13 residues. V lost 5 bases and J 11 bases, leaving 18 bases between the germline ends. Germline-derived CDR1 and CDR2 are MNHNS and SASEGT. CDR3 sequence reads: CASSPLVGGVAFF. The CDR3 DNA follows: TGTGCCAGCAGTCCCCTGGTTGGGGGTGTCGCTTTCTTT.

This rearrangement joins TRBV11-2 to TRBJ2-5, with 14 positions matching TRBD2. The CDR3 has 17 residues. Germline loops: CDR1 SGHAT, CDR2 FQNNGV. V shed 2 bases, J shed 3 bases, and the junction held 5 bases outside the gene matches. The DNA of the CDR3 is TGTGCCAGCAGCTTATGGACTAGCGGGGGGTATAAAGAGACCCAGTACTTC. Translating gives CASSLWTSGGYKETQYF.

This clonotype was observed many times. V and J are TRBV20-1 and TRBJ1-1; 7 bases agree with TRBD1. This CDR3 is 13 amino acids long. V shed 6 bases, J shed 6 bases, and the junction held 10 bases outside the gene matches. The germline V gene encodes CDR1 DFQATT and CDR2 SNEGSKA (reference sequence). The CDR3 region is CSAFGRGSAEAFF. The CDR3 DNA is TGCAGTGCATTCGGCAGGGGGTCCGCTGAAGCTTTCTTT.

This clonotype was detected many times. The chain combines TRBV28 with TRBJ2-7, with a tentative D call TRBD1 (5 bases). The CDR3 spans 13 residues. V was pared by 7 bases and J by 3 bases, with 13 bases between. Germline CDR1 MDHEN, CDR2 SYDVKM. For the CDR3, the DNA is TGTGCCAGCACCAGGGTGGGAAGCTACGAGCAGTACTTC. Translated: CASTRVGSYEQYF.

This clonotype turned up a few times. The chain links TRBV20-1 to TRBJ2-1; the D call may be TRBD1 or TRBD2 (7 bases each). The CDR3 is 14 amino acids. The V gene lost 6 bases and the J gene lost 4 bases, with 16 bases spanning the gap. Looked up from germline, CDR1 is DFQATT and CDR2 is SNEGSKA (reference sequence). CDR3 protein: CSAHQGGAYNEQFF. CDR3 in DNA: TGCAGTGCCCATCAGGGGGGGGCATACAATGAGCAGTTCTTC.

This clonotype came up many times. Compared with germline, one end of the junction differs, possibly owing to a read error. V is TRBV7-9 and J is TRBJ1-1; D not resolved. The germline gives CDR1 SEHNR, CDR2 FQNEAQ (reference sequence). The CDR3 has 14 residues. CDR3 region: CASSIAAPSTEAFF. The CDR3 DNA reads as TGTGCCAGCAGCATAGCTGCTCCTTCCACTGAAGCTTTCTTT.

This clonotype was detected many times. This chain links TRBV5-1 with TRBJ2-7; D not resolved. There are 14 residues in the CDR3. Germline V gene sequence: CDR1 SGHRS, CDR2 YFSETQ. V lost 4 bases and J 3 bases, leaving 14 bases between the germline ends. The CDR3 sequence is CASSEGPNDYEQYF. In DNA form, the CDR3 reads TGCGCCAGCAGCGAAGGACCGAATGACTACGAGCAGTACTTC.

The V and J genes are TRBV2 and TRBJ2-3, with D tentatively TRBD2 (7 bases). The CDR3 is 15 amino acids. Trimming stripped 6 bases from V and 4 bases from J, with 17 bases between. Germline V gene sequence: CDR1 SNHLY, CDR2 FYNNEI. In nucleotides, the CDR3 is TGTGCCAGCAGGCTGGACGGGGGGCCTTCAGATACGCAGTATTTT. Translation gives CASRLDGGPSDTQYF.

This clonotype was seen a few times. The rearrangement joins TRBV3-1 to TRBJ2-1, with D perhaps TRBD2 (7 bases). This CDR3 is built from 13 residues. The germline V and J ends were trimmed by 6 bases and 9 bases, with 15 bases remaining between them. Germline lookup yields CDR1 LGHDT and CDR2 YNNKEL (reference sequence). The DNA of the CDR3 is TGTGCCAGCAGAGGGGGGGGGTCGGGTGAGCAGTTCTTC. Translated: CASRGGGSGEQFF.

In this sample, this clonotype turned up a few times. The genes are TRBV10-3 and TRBJ1-6; 9 positions agree with TRBD1. CDR3 length: 17 residues. The V and J ends lost 3 bases and 7 bases, in that order; junction bases with no gene match: 10. CDR1 is ENHRY and CDR2 is SYGVKD in the germline V gene. The CDR3 loop reads CAISEPGTGIWNSPLHF. CDR3 nucleotides: TGTGCCATCAGTGAACCCGGGACAGGGATTTGGAATTCACCCCTCCACTTT.

For this clonotype: A much larger clonotype is one base distant, so this may be a read error. The V gene is TRBV12-3 or TRBV12-4, the J gene TRBJ2-2; no definite D call. Trimming shortened V by 6 bases and J by 4 bases, and 3 bases separated the two germline ends. CDR3 length equals 11 residues. The CDR3 region has the DNA TGTGCCAGCAGCATCACCGGGGAGCTGTTTTTT. It translates to CASSITGELFF.

The chain joins TRBV11-1 to TRBJ1-2, with a weak D call TRBD1 (5 bases). Looked up from germline, CDR1 is SGHAT and CDR2 is FQDESV (reference sequence). The CDR3 contains 14 residues. V lost 5 bases and J lost 5, with 15 bases in between. This CDR3 is CASSAPGQGYGYTF. In DNA, the CDR3 is TGTGCCAGCAGCGCGCCTGGGCAGGGATATGGCTACACCTTC. The full variable domain, rest sourced from reference TRBV11-1 and TRBJ1-2, is EAEVAQSPRYKITEKSQAVAFWCDPISGHATLYWYRQILGQGPELLVQFQDESVVDDSQLPKDRFSAERLKGVDSTLKIQPAELGDSAMYLCASSAPGQGYGYTFGSGTRLTVV.

There are many counts of this clonotype. The chain has TRBV5-6 and TRBJ2-7; D is possibly TRBD1 or TRBD2 (5 bases each). This CDR3 has 14 amino acids. CDR1 SGHDT and CDR2 YYEEEE come from the germline V gene. Trimming left V 4 bases short and J 4 bases short, with 15 bases between. The CDR3 nucleotides read TGTGCCAGCAGCCCGGGACCCCGAGAGTACGAGCAGTACTTC. This encodes CASSPGPREYEQYF. The full variable domain, completed using reference TRBV5-6 and TRBJ2-7, is DAGVTQSPTHLIKTRGQQVTLRCSPKSGHDTVSWYQQALGQGPQFIFQYYEEEERQRGNFPDRFSGHQFPNYSSELNVNALLLGDSALYLCASSPGPREYEQYFGPGTRLTVT.

The gene calls are TRBV15 and TRBJ2-7; D is perhaps TRBD1 (6 bases). The CDR3 loop spans 14 amino acids. V gave up 3 bases and J gave up 5 bases, with 14 bases separating them. CDR1 is LNHNV, CDR2 YYDKDF, per germline (reference sequence). CDR3 DNA sequence: TGTGCCACCAGCAGGGAAGACAGGACGCACGAGCAGTACTTC. It yields the protein CATSREDRTHEQYF. The entire variable domain, with the rest obtained from reference TRBV15 and TRBJ2-7, is as follows: DAMVIQNPRYQVTQFGKPVTLSCSQTLNHNVMYWYQQKSSQAPKLLFHYYDKDFNNEADTPDNFQSRRPNTSFCFLDIRSPGLGDTAMYLCATSREDRTHEQYFGPGTRLTVT.

The V gene is TRBV2, the J gene TRBJ2-3; TRBD2 matches 15 bases. The CDR3 consists of 16 residues. The J segment lost 10 bases and the V segment lost 6 bases, leaving 11 bases of the junction unmatched. Germline CDR1 reads SNHLY; CDR2 reads FYNNEI. DNA for the CDR3: TGTGCCAGCAGCGGACTAGCGGGGGGGGCTAGTCTTGCGCAGTATTTT. Translated: CASSGLAGGASLAQYF.

This clonotype was seen many times. The chain combines TRBV12-3 or TRBV12-4 with TRBJ2-3, with TRBD2 matching over 9 bases. The ends lost 4 bases at V and 2 bases at J; junction bases unmatched: 7. The CDR3 totals 16 residues. CDR3 residues: CASSSVAGAVTDTQYF. CDR3 sequence (DNA): TGTGCCAGCAGTTCCGTAGCGGGGGCCGTCACAGATACGCAGTATTTT.

This clonotype was detected a few times. The chain's CDR3 is CASRKTGGSSGANVLTF. The DNA of the CDR3 is TGTGCCAGCAGGAAGACAGGGGGTAGCTCTGGGGCCAACGTCCTGACTTTC. V usage is TRBV11-2 and J usage is TRBJ2-6, with 9 nucleotides matching TRBD1. Germline CDR1 is SGHAT and CDR2 is FQNNGV. The V gene end was trimmed by 6 bases and the J gene end by 0 bases; junction bases not matched to a gene: 6. The CDR3 has 17 amino acids.

This clonotype occurred many times. This chain links TRBV3-1 with TRBJ1-3; D uncertain. V lost 8 bases, J lost 0 bases, and 8 bases lay in between. CDR3 length equals 13 residues. The germline CDR1 and CDR2 sequences are LGHDT and YNNKEL (reference sequence). The CDR3 loop reads CASQLFSGNTIYF. CDR3 sequence (DNA): TGTGCCAGCCAGCTCTTCTCTGGAAACACCATATATTTT.

The rearrangement links TRBV4-1 to TRBJ1-2; D is unresolved. CDR1 and CDR2 (germline): MGHRA, YSYEKL. Deletions cut 1 base from V and 5 bases from J, with 20 bases between. This CDR3 region has 17 residues. The CDR3 coding sequence is TGCGCCAGCAGCCAAGGACCATTCTCCATTCTCGGATATGGCTACACCTTC. Its translation is CASSQGPFSILGYGYTF.

This clonotype showed up just a few times. V usage is TRBV7-9 and J usage is TRBJ2-7; weak D call: TRBD1 (6 bases). The CDR3 is 15 amino acids. The germline V gene has CDR1 SEHNR and CDR2 FQNEAQ (reference sequence). V lost 1 base to trimming and J lost 2 bases, with 12 bases between them. In DNA form, the CDR3 reads TGTGCCAGCAGCTTAGGGCAGGGGATGACCTACGAGCAGTACTTC. Translated, it gives CASSLGQGMTYEQYF.

This clonotype occurred a few times. This chain uses TRBV9 with TRBJ2-1, with D perhaps TRBD2 (6 bases). The CDR3 extends over 11 amino acids. V gave up 3 bases and J gave up 9 bases, with 7 bases separating them. Germline V gene data show CDR1 as SGDLS and CDR2 as YYNGEE. CDR3 coding DNA: TGTGCCAGCAGCGCGGGACTTGAGCAGTTCTTC. The encoded protein is CASSAGLEQFF.

Comments on this clonotype: This CDR3 is missing its conserved last phenylalanine or tryptophan, likely due to a read error. The gene calls are TRBV9 and TRBJ1-1; 10 bases fit TRBD1. With V trimmed by 3 bases and J by 4 bases, 3 bases remained unmatched. This CDR3 is built from 14 residues. The germline V gene encodes CDR1 SGDLS and CDR2 YYNGEE. The chain's CDR3 is CASSAGTGATEAFS. The CDR3 DNA sequence: TGTGCCAGCAGCGCCGGGACAGGGGCCACTGAAGCTTTCTCT.

This clonotype was observed at least ten times. This chain uses TRBV12-3 or TRBV12-4 with TRBJ1-6; 7 bases map to TRBD1. This CDR3 contains 18 residues. The V and J ends lost 6 bases and 7 bases, in that order; junction bases with no gene match: 18. The CDR3 coding sequence is TGTGCCAGCAGAGTGACAGGGAGTGGGGAGTTTGGCAATTCACCCCTCCACTTT. Its translation is CASRVTGSGEFGNSPLHF.

The sample holds many counts of this clonotype. The gene calls are TRBV10-3 and TRBJ2-5, with 12 positions matching TRBD2. In germline, CDR1 is ENHRY, CDR2 SYGVKD. The CDR3 has 15 residues. V was pared by 0 bases and J by 5 bases, with 1 base of the junction left unmatched. The CDR3 DNA reads TGTGCCATCAGTGAGTCCGGGACTAGCGGGGAGACCCAGTACTTC. Protein product: CAISESGTSGETQYF.